This T cell receptor (beta chain) was identified during a study of response to subunit inactivated influenza vaccine (dated by TCRdb to 2017 to 2018). Context from the whole study: Deep quantitative T cell receptor repertoire profiling was used in the study to track responses to a trivalent subunit inactivated influenza vaccine.

This clonotype was detected only a few times. What this receptor recognizes is not known. No base qualities exist here, and no much larger clone lies one base off it. From a lookup of the germline V gene, CDR1 and CDR2 are MNHEY and SVGAGI. The CDR3 contains 15 residues, cysteine and phenylalanine counted. Kept here is only the CDR3 DNA, which spans 45 bases and is read in frame from base 1. V loses 2 bases of germline sequence and J loses 4 bases, and the interval between the two ends is 12 bases. Receptors were amplified or captured by RT-PCR. Data came from an Illumina HiSeq 2500. The public reads were reprocessed in TCRdb via fastp at Q25 and MiXCR, keeping in-frame beta chains. Rows are combined by CDR3 protein, so each entry shows the most common genes and DNA. A total of hundreds of thousands of distinct CDR3 sequences appear in this sample, approximately 15% of them only once. Of the sample, around 7.3% falls within the top ten clones.

Broader findings and caveats from the paper: The authors suggested that each seasonal influenza vaccination may recruit only a limited number of new T cells.

This sequence was found in a man aged 50 or older who received an inactivated influenza vaccine. Donor details come from another sample of the same person, matched by shared clones. The specimen comprised PBMCs from blood, sampled 14 to 15 days before vaccination. The chain links TRBV6-5 with TRBJ1-3; 5 matching bases give a weak D call of TRBD1. The DNA sequence reads TGTGCCAGCAGTTACAGTTTCAGGGAAGGAAACACCATATATTTT. Translated, it gives CASSYSFREGNTIYF.